These 2 T cell receptor beta chains originate from one sample sequenced in a study of blood T cell repertoires in COVID-19. Libraries were prepared by immunoSEQ multiplex PCR; TCRdb keeps only in-frame clonotypes and omits some of them. The sample yields over 350,000 clones, 88% seen once. The sample consisted of PBMCs or T cells enriched from blood (not recorded which). The receptors derive from a woman in her thirties with acute COVID-19.

The gene calls are TRBV11-2 and TRBJ1-3, with D possibly TRBD1 on 5 matching bases. Germline V gene lookup returns CDR1 SGHAT and CDR2 FQNNGV. V was cut by 0 bases and J by 4 bases, with 10 bases left in between. This CDR3 contains 15 residues. CDR3 in amino acids: CASSLEGGFGNTIYF. The CDR3 DNA reads TGTGCCAGCAGCTTAGAGGGGGGTTTCGGAAACACCATATATTTT. Looking up the rest from reference TRBV11-2 and TRBJ1-3 gives the full variable domain: EAGVAQSPRYKIIEKRQSVAFWCNPISGHATLYWYQQILGQGPKLLIQFQNNGVVDDSQLPKDRFSAERLKGVDSTLKIQPAKLEDSAVYLCASSLEGGFGNTIYFGEGSWLTVV.

The V gene is TRBV10-1, the J gene TRBJ2-3, with 8 positions matching TRBD1. This CDR3 has 15 residues. The J segment lost 0 bases and the V segment lost 6 bases, leaving 5 bases of the junction unmatched. Germline CDR1 WNHNN, CDR2 SYGVQD (reference sequence). As DNA, the CDR3 is TGCGCCAGCAGCCGGACAGGGCTTAGCACAGATACGCAGTATTTT. Residues: CASSRTGLSTDTQYF.